Shown below are 5 T cell receptor beta chains from a single sample sequenced in a study of cytomegalovirus exposure and HLA in healthy donors. PCR primers comprised 60 Vbeta and 13 Jbeta primers. Generated by immunoSEQ multiplex PCR, the TCRdb table keeps only in-frame clones and is missing some. The sample consists of over 150,000 clones, about four fifths of them appearing once. Source material: PBMCs. The receptor set was obtained from a girl aged 5 to 17 in good health and CMV-seropositive.

As for this clone: At one of its ends the junction is not consistent with the germline gene, which may arise from a read error. The V call is TRBV28, the J call TRBJ1-2, with TRBD1 matching 7 bases. Germline CDR1 reads MDHEN; CDR2 reads SYDVKM. The CDR3 loop spans 12 amino acids. The CDR3 nucleotides read TGTGCCAGCAGTCCTCCCACGACAGGGTGCGCCTTC. Its translation is CASSPPTTGCAF.

The V call is TRBV25-1, the J call TRBJ1-2, with 7 positions matching TRBD1. V shed 6 bases, J shed 4 bases, and the junction held 5 bases outside the gene matches. There are 13 residues in the CDR3. Germline V CDR1 and CDR2: MGHDK, SYGVNS. This CDR3 reads CASSSAGGYGYTF. The CDR3 DNA is TGTGCCAGCAGCTCCGCAGGGGGCTATGGCTACACCTTC.

This clone has just one count. The V call is TRBV27, the J call TRBJ1-3; no firm D call. CDR3 length: 14 residues. V lost 5 bases and J 2 bases, leaving 10 bases between the germline ends. Germline lookup yields CDR1 MNHEY and CDR2 SMNVEV (reference sequence). CDR3 residues: CASSPRQAGNTIYF. CDR3 coding DNA: TGTGCCAGCAGTCCCCGTCAGGCTGGAAACACCATATATTTT.

The genes are TRBV4-1 and TRBJ1-1; D not certain. Germline values: CDR1 MGHRA, CDR2 YSYEKL. CDR3 length equals 16 residues. Between the trimmed V and J ends, which lost 6 bases and 0 bases, there was a span of 17 bases. The CDR3: CASSHPGGRLNTEAFF. In nucleotides, the CDR3 is TGCGCCAGCAGTCACCCCGGCGGGCGGCTGAACACTGAAGCTTTCTTT.

This rearrangement joins TRBV5-6 to TRBJ1-2, with 7 bases lining up with TRBD1. Trimming cost V 2 bases and J 3 bases; bases outside gene matches: 10. The germline V gene has CDR1 SGHDT and CDR2 YYEEEE. The CDR3 consists of 16 residues. The CDR3 DNA sequence: TGTGCCAGCAGCTTAGAGATACAGGGGAAGGACTATGGCTACACCTTC. Protein: CASSLEIQGKDYGYTF.